There are a few counts of the clone carrying this T cell receptor beta chain. The CDR3 is 14 residues long. Germline lookup yields CDR1 LGHNA and CDR2 YNFKEQ. The V segment lost 4 bases and the J segment 4 bases; nucleotides outside the gene matches: 6. The sample belongs to a study of early T cells in non-severe SARS-CoV-2 infection. MiXCR, run by TCRdb on the 5' RACE reads, gives a single entry per CDR3 protein. The table has 56,000 or so distinct CDR3 sequences, 7% to 10% seen once. The gene calls are TRBV4-2 and TRBJ2-7, with 8 bases aligning to TRBD2. This receptor was taken from an adult who was a healthcare worker with PCR-confirmed SARS-CoV-2 infection or an uninfected control (not recorded which). The specimen sequenced was whole blood. The CDR3 sequence is CASSLRTSTYEQYF. In DNA, the CDR3 is TGTGCCAGCAGCCTCCGGACTAGCACTTACGAGCAGTACTTC.